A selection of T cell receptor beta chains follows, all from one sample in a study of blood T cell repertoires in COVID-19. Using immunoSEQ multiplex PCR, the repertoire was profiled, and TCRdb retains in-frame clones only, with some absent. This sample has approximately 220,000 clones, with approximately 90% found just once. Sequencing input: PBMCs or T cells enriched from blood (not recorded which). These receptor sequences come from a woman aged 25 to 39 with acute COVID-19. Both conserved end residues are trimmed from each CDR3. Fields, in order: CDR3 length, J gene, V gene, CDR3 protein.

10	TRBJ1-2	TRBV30	AWSASVYGYT
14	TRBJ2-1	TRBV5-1	ASSSESGGANNEQF
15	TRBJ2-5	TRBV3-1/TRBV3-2	ASSPFRTSGEQETQY
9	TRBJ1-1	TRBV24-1	AVRRNTEAF
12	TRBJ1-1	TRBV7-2	ASTWTGGNTEAF
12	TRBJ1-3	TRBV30	AWSQGTSGNTIY
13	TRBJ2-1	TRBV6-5	ASRLLAGNYNEQF
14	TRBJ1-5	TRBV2	ASSEGQGVGNQPQH
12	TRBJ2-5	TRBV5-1	ASSLAAGRETQY
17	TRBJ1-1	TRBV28	ASSLSGGVPPLMNTEAF
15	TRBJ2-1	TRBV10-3	ASTHSPERRTVNEQF
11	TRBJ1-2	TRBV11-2	ASRPTGSYGYT
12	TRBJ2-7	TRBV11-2	ASSLYRTTYEQY
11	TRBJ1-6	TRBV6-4	ASRLGVNSPLH
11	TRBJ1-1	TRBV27	ASRTGWDTEAF
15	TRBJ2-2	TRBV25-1	ASSELRGKEGTGELF
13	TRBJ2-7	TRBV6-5	ASSYSSDMPYEQY
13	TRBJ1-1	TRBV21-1	ASSVPAKGGTEAF
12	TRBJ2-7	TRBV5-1	ASSTPSGSYEQY
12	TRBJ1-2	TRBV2	ASSEDRDPYGYT
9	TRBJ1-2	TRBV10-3	AITDNYGYT
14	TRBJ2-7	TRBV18	ASSPGTAKYSYEQY
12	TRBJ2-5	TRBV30	AWNRQGGQETQY
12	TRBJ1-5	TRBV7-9	ASSSPGQGQPQH
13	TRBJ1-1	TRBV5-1	ASSLVQGPNTEAF
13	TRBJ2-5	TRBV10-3	AIGVGASRQETQY
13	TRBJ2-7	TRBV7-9	ASSRPGSLSYEQY
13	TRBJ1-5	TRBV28	ASSPFDGGNQPQH